This T cell receptor beta chain was profiled in a study of OX40 agonist ivuxolimab in advanced cancers. Study-level points and caveats: Relative to CD4+ cells, CD8+ T cells on average had more expanded clones. In the 0.1 to 3.0 mg/kg range, CD4+ and CD8+ blood T cells had expanded clonally by week 6.

With respect to this clone: What it binds is unknown.

The table came from immunoSEQ multiplex PCR; TCRdb's copy has only in-frame clones and leaves some out. The sample contains over 85,000 clones, around four fifths of which appear only once. The receptor was derived from an adult with an advanced solid tumor such as melanoma, head and neck, liver or kidney cancer. Material: CD4+ or CD8+ T cells sorted from blood, obtained in a trial of the OX40 agonist ivuxolimab.

The CDR3 protein is CASSGGGRGTETQYF. CDR3 nucleotide sequence: TGTGCCAGCAGCGGAGGGGGGCGGGGTACAGAGACCCAGTACTTC. The chain joins TRBV7-2 to TRBJ2-5; either TRBD1 or TRBD2 may supply D (6 bases each). V was shortened by 5 bases and J by 4 bases, with 17 bases between the two germline ends. The CDR3 extends over 15 amino acids. The germline V gene has CDR1 SGHTA and CDR2 FQGNSA.